This TCR beta chain was observed in a study of cytomegalovirus exposure and HLA in healthy donors. Primers included in the PCR were 60 Vbeta and 13 Jbeta primers. TCRdb's table, derived via immunoSEQ multiplex PCR, lists solely in-frame clones and lacks some. The sample gives roughly 140,000 clones, 65% to 85% of which show up once; 3.5% to 5.5% is in the top ten. With regard to this clone: Its target is unknown.

This CDR3 region has 17 residues. V lost 3 bases and J lost 3; bases outside the gene matches: 7. The germline CDR1 and CDR2 sequences are SGHDT and YYEEEE. Overall study findings and caveats: About 90% or about 30% of the time was how often most TCR beta V segments were productive, according to an earlier analysis. The classifier reportedly diagnosed cytomegalovirus status with high sensitivity and specificity. In a later analysis, TCR beta V- and J-gene trimming showed a link to a missense DCLRE1C variant.

The V and J genes are TRBV5-6 and TRBJ2-3; 13 positions agree with TRBD2. Specimen: PBMCs. This receptor was identified in a middle-aged woman in good health and CMV-seropositive. CDR3 loop: CASSSGLAGKGTDTQYF. For the CDR3, the DNA is TGTGCCAGCAGCTCGGGACTAGCGGGAAAGGGAACAGATACGCAGTATTTT.